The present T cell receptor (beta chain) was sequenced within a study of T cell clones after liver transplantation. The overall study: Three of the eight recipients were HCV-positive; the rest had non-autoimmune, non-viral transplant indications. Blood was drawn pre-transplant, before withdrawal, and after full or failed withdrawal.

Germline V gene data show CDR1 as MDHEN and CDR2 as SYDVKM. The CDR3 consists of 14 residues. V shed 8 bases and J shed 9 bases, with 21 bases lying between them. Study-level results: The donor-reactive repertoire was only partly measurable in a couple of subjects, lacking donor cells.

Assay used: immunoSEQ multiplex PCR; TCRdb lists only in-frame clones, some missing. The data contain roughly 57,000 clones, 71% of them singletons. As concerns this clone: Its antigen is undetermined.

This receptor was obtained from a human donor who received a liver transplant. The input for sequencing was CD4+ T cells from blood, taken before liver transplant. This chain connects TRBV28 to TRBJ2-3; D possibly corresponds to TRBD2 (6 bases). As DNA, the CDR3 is TGTGCCAGCGCCTCGCGCGCACGGGGGAACACGCAGTATTTT. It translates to CASASRARGNTQYF.